Sequencing of this T cell receptor (beta chain) was carried out in a study of naive and memory T cell subsets (dated 2017 in TCRdb). For the study in its entirety: The figure summarizing these samples reported some 10 blood donors, 7 tuberculin skin test biopsies and 3 saline control biopsies. PCR2 was typically a SYBR Green qPCR stopped at a set threshold; low-input samples could instead use end-point PCR (approximately 6 cycles).

Library preparation was by UMI-ligation and nested PCR. The ligated cDNA was amplified in four rounds of PCR with nested alpha and beta constant region primers together with the SP2 primer. For the blood and skin samples, reverse transcription of TCR RNA was done with SuperScript IV along with alpha and beta constant region primers. An oligonucleotide carrying the Illumina SP2 primer and a UMI was ligated to the cDNA 3' end using T4 RNA ligase 1. The 12-nucleotide UMI consisted of two random hexamers with an eight-base spacer between the hexamers to prevent hairpin formation. From the second PCR onward, TCR alpha and beta chain libraries were processed separately and dual indexed for multiplexing. After pooling, the indexed libraries were analyzed by capillary electrophoresis and sequenced on either an Illumina MiSeq or NextSeq. PhiX DNA at roughly 4.5-7.5% was added to the libraries to raise base diversity and improve cluster recognition. On the study's bioinformatics: Demultiplexor took UMIs from read 2, joined the UMIs to the TCR sequence from read 1, and separated reads according to sample indices. Decombinator identified V and J genes and V-J junctions, assigning each TCR a five-part identifier including V and J deletions. UMIs were used by Collapsinator to correct sequencing errors and PCR amplification heterogeneity, so that a UMI-based abundance was obtained for each TCR. CDR3Translator turned identifiers into nucleotide sequence, translated that sequence into amino acids, and pulled out CDR3 regions based on terminal motifs. After normalization to the amount of input RNA, the error-corrected alpha and beta TCR counts from blood and from skin were compared. TCRdb took the public reads, trimmed them with fastp at Q25, ran MiXCR for clone calling and kept in-frame beta chains. Each entry merges the rows of one CDR3 protein and shows their most common DNA and genes. The V and J calls reflect TCRdb's pipeline rather than the authors' work. Counted in this sample were some 25,000 distinct CDR3 sequences; around 5.3% of them appeared once. The leading ten clones occupy approximately 7.4% of the sample.

Findings and caveats that apply to the study as a whole: The RNA-based method was acknowledged as potentially sensitive to TCR transcript changes with T cell activation and differentiation.

This clonotype is deemed medium-sized (0.01 to 0.1%). This clone's antigen is unknown. No base qualities exist here, and no much larger clone lies one base off it. V drops 3 bases and J drops 9 bases, leaving 21 bases in between. CDR1 is given as SGHAT and CDR2 as FQNNGV, both from the germline V gene. The CDR3 numbers 15 residues from cysteine through phenylalanine. Left in the record is the CDR3 DNA by itself, 45 bases read in frame from the first base. A robust, sensitive protocol for the amplification, sequencing and analysis of TCRs was described in the study, in which 3' ligation of a UMI-containing oligonucleotide to TCR cDNA was used. For whole blood analysis, about 2.6 ml of peripheral blood was collected from healthy adult volunteers into Tempus tubes, and RNA was extracted following the manufacturer's instructions. Total RNA was treated with RQ1 DNase, without cell sorting, prior to reverse transcription, with an input of about 1 to 1000 ng being targeted. Skin biopsy and whole blood libraries were made to test pipeline robustness in samples where T cells form a minority population.

The rearranged chain carries TRBV11-2 and TRBJ2-7; TRBD2 is a weak D gene call, 6 bases matching. Material for sequencing was blood. The receptor was isolated from an adult in good health. The DNA sequence follows: TGTGCCAGCAGCTTCGCCGGGACTGGCGTTGAAAGGCAGTACTTC. It translates to CASSFAGTGVERQYF.